Listed here are 15 T cell receptor beta chains from one sample, sequenced in a study of cytomegalovirus exposure and HLA in healthy donors. Libraries were prepared by immunoSEQ multiplex PCR; TCRdb keeps only in-frame clonotypes and omits some of them. Of approximately 54,000 clones listed, approximately 89% are singletons. Source material: PBMCs. Receptors were obtained from a woman aged 18-30 years in good health and CMV-seropositive.

V is TRBV10-1 and J is TRBJ1-1; weak D call: TRBD1 (5 bases). Germline loops: CDR1 WNHNN, CDR2 SYGVQD (reference sequence). The CDR3 is 13 amino acids. V was trimmed by 2 bases and J by 1 base, leaving 5 bases between them. CDR3 loop: CASSETGNTEAFF. The CDR3, as DNA: TGCGCCAGCAGTGAGACAGGGAACACTGAAGCTTTCTTT.

The J gene is TRBJ2-7, the V gene TRBV7-9; D possibly corresponds to TRBD2 (7 bases). Trimming removed 6 bases from V and 0 bases from J, with 21 bases in between. The CDR3 runs to 17 residues. Germline V gene data show CDR1 as SEHNR and CDR2 as FQNEAQ (reference sequence). This CDR3 reads CASSKRGDNRFSYEQYF. The CDR3, as DNA: TGTGCCAGCAGTAAACGGGGGGACAACCGGTTCTCCTACGAGCAGTACTTC.

V gene TRBV27 combines with J gene TRBJ2-7; 8 bases line up with TRBD1. V trimming: 5 bases; J trimming: 3 bases; junction bases outside the gene matches: 12. The CDR3 is 16 amino acids. The germline V gene has CDR1 MNHEY and CDR2 SMNVEV (reference sequence). This CDR3 is CASSLVGQGGFYEQYF. The CDR3 DNA is TGTGCCAGCAGTCTAGTTGGACAGGGAGGTTTCTACGAGCAGTACTTC.

The chain carries TRBV7-3 and TRBJ2-2; a weak D match, TRBD2 (5 bases). The CDR3 is made up of 13 amino acids. The V gene lost 6 bases and the J gene lost 4 bases, with 9 bases spanning the gap. The germline V gene has CDR1 SGHTA and CDR2 FQGTGA. The CDR3 region is CASREGTTGELFF. Written as DNA, the CDR3 is TGTGCCAGCAGAGAGGGCACCACCGGGGAGCTGTTTTTT.

The V and J genes are TRBV28 and TRBJ2-7; 11 bases agree with TRBD2. The CDR3 totals 15 residues. J gave up 3 bases and V 5 bases, and 6 bases lay outside the gene matches. The germline CDR1 and CDR2 sequences are MDHEN and SYDVKM. The CDR3: CASSTLAGADYEQYF. As DNA, the CDR3 is TGTGCCAGCAGTACACTAGCGGGGGCCGACTACGAGCAGTACTTC.

The chain carries TRBV27 and TRBJ1-2; no reliable D call. Germline CDR1 reads MNHEY; CDR2 reads SMNVEV (reference sequence). This CDR3 spans 14 amino acids. Deletions cut 3 bases from V and 4 bases from J, with 12 bases between. For the CDR3, the DNA is TGTGCCAGCAGTTTTCGGGAGGATTTCTATGGCTACACCTTC. It specifies CASSFREDFYGYTF.

This clone has only one observation. This chain links TRBV5-1 with TRBJ2-1; the D gene is possibly TRBD1 (6 bases). Germline CDR1 SGHRS, CDR2 YFSETQ. The CDR3 length is 15 residues. V was trimmed by 2 bases and J by 2 bases, leaving 11 bases between them. CDR3 DNA: TGCGCCAGCAGCTTTGGTCAGGGGCCCTACAATGAGCAGTTCTTC. This gives the protein CASSFGQGPYNEQFF. Filled out from reference TRBV5-1 and TRBJ2-1, the complete variable domain reads KAGVTQTPRYLIKTRGQQVTLSCSPISGHRSVSWYQQTPGQGLQFLFEYFSETQRNKGNFPGRFSGRQFSNSRSEMNVSTLELGDSALYLCASSFGQGPYNEQFFGPGTRLTVL.

This clone was picked up one time. The chain uses TRBV6-1 and TRBJ1-2, with D tentatively TRBD1 (6 bases). Germline V gene lookup returns CDR1 MNHNS and CDR2 SASEGT. The CDR3 is 14 amino acids. Trimming stripped 2 bases from V and 6 bases from J, with 13 bases between. The CDR3 loop reads CASSELGGADGYTF. CDR3 DNA: TGTGCCAGCAGTGAACTTGGGGGCGCGGATGGCTACACCTTC.

This chain links TRBV9 with TRBJ2-2; 8 bases map to TRBD2. Germline CDR1 reads SGDLS; CDR2 reads YYNGEE. The CDR3 covers 15 residues. Unmatched junction bases numbered 9, after V lost 7 bases and J lost 4 bases. CDR3 coding DNA: TGTGCCAGCCATCCAAGGCTAGCGGGCACCGGGGAGCTGTTTTTT. It is translated as CASHPRLAGTGELFF.

V and J are TRBV5-1 and TRBJ1-4, with 9 bases lining up with TRBD1. Germline values: CDR1 SGHRS, CDR2 YFSETQ. With V trimmed by 0 bases and J by 3 bases, 3 bases remained unmatched. The CDR3 loop spans 16 amino acids. The CDR3 DNA reads TGCGCCAGCAGCTTGGACAGGGGGCCATCTAATGAAAAACTGTTTTTT. It is translated as CASSLDRGPSNEKLFF.

The rearrangement joins TRBV13 to TRBJ2-2; 13 positions agree with TRBD2. The CDR3 runs to 17 residues. Germline-derived CDR1 and CDR2 are PRHDT and FYEKMQ (reference sequence). Trimming at V came to 8 bases and at J to 0 bases, leaving 6 bases not matched to a gene. CDR3 sequence: CASRLAGGPTNTGELFF. CDR3 DNA sequence: TGTGCCAGCCGACTAGCGGGGGGCCCGACGAACACCGGGGAGCTGTTTTTT.

The chain carries TRBV11-2 and TRBJ2-3; 12 nucleotides line up with TRBD2. This CDR3 contains 19 residues. V dropped 0 bases and J dropped 2; count of bases not matched to a gene: 9. The V gene's germline CDR1 is SGHAT and CDR2 FQNNGV. CDR3 sequence reads: CASSLDYMTSGGYTDTQYF. Written as DNA, the CDR3 is TGTGCCAGCAGCTTAGATTATATGACTAGCGGGGGTTACACAGATACGCAGTATTTT.

The V gene is TRBV7-2, the J gene TRBJ1-1; D is possibly TRBD1 (6 bases). The CDR3 consists of 14 residues. Trimming took 2 bases from V and 5 from J, leaving 12 bases between them. CDR1 and CDR2 (germline): SGHTA, FQGNSA. The CDR3 DNA reads as TGTGCCAGCAGCTTAAAGTCAGGGGAGACTGAAGCTTTCTTT. Translation gives CASSLKSGETEAFF.

J is TRBJ2-5 and V is TRBV4-2; 7 nucleotides line up with TRBD2. CDR1 and CDR2 (germline): LGHNA, YNFKEQ. V dropped 4 bases and J dropped 5; count of bases not matched to a gene: 10. The CDR3 covers 15 residues. The CDR3 reads CASSPRRGGVETQYF. As DNA, the CDR3 is TGTGCCAGCAGCCCTCGACGCGGGGGAGTCGAGACCCAGTACTTC.

The chain employs TRBV4-3 and TRBJ1-5; D is unresolved. CDR3 length: 14 residues. V shed 0 bases and J shed 10 bases, with 13 bases lying between them. Germline V gene data show CDR1 as LGHNA and CDR2 as YSLEER. In DNA form, the CDR3 reads TGCGCCAGCAGCCAAGATCGACTGGATTTCCCCCAGCATTTT. This sequence encodes CASSQDRLDFPQHF.